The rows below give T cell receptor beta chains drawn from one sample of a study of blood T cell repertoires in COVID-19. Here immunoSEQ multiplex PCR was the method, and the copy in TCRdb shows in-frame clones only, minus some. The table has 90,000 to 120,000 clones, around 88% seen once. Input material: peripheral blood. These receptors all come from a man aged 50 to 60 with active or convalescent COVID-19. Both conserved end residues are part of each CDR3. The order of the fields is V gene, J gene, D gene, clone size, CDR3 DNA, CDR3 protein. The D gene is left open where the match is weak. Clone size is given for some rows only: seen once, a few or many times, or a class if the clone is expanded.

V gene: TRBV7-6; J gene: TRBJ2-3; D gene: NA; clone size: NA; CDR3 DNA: TGTGCCAGCAGCTCCCAGGGTGACATCGGTGCTACGCAGTATTTT; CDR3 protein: CASSSQGDIGATQYF
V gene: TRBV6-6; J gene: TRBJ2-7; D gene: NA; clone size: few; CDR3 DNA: TGTGCCAGCAGTACCCTCAACAGGGTCCACGAGCAGTACTTC; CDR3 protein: CASSTLNRVHEQYF
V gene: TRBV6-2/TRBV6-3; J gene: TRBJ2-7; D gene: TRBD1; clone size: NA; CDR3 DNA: TGTGCCAGCAGTTACTCGCCCCTAAGACAGGGGGGTGACTCCTACGAGCAGTACTTC; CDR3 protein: CASSYSPLRQGGDSYEQYF
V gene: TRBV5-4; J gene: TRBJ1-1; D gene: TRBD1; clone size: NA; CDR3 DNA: TGTGCCAGCAGCTTGGGGACAGGGCGTCTGAACACTGAAGCTTTCTTT; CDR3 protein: CASSLGTGRLNTEAFF
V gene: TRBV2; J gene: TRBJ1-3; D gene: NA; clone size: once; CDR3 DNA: TGTGCCATAGCCCCCAGAGCAATGTCTGGAAACACCATATATTTT; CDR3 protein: CAIAPRAMSGNTIYF
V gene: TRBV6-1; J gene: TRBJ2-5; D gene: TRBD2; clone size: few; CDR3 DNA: TGTGCCAGCAGTGCCGGGGGACTAGCGGGAGAAGAGACCCAGTACTTC; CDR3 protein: CASSAGGLAGEETQYF
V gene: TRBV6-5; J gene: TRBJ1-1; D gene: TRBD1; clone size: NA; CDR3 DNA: TGTGCCAGCAGTTACGGGCAGGGGGGCACTGAAGCTTTCTTT; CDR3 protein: CASSYGQGGTEAFF
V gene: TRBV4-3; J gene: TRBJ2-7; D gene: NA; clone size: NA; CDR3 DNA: TGCGCCAGCAGCCAACTGGCGGGTACTGACGGGTACGAGCAGTACTTC; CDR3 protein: CASSQLAGTDGYEQYF
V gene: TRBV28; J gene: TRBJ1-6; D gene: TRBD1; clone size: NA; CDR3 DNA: TGTGCCAGCAGTCCTCCTTGGGGACAGGGGAATCGGAATTCACCCCTCCACTTT; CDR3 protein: CASSPPWGQGNRNSPLHF
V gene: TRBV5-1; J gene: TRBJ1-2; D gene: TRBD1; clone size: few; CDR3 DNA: TGCGCCAGCAGCTTGACAGGGGGACGCAACTATGGCTACACCTTC; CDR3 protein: CASSLTGGRNYGYTF
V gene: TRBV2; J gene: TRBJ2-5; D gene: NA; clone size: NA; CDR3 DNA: TGTGCCAGCAGTGTCTACAGGGATACGGGCCAAGAGACCCAGTACTTC; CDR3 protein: CASSVYRDTGQETQYF
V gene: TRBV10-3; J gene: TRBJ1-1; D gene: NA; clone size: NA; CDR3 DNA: TGTGCCATCAGTGAGCTACAGACGAACACTGAAGCTTTCTTT; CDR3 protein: CAISELQTNTEAFF
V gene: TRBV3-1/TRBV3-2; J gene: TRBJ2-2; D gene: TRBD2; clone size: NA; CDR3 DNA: TGTGCCAGCAGCCTTGGGGCCCCAGCGGGAGGGGACACCGGGGAGCTGTTTTTT; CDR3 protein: CASSLGAPAGGDTGELFF
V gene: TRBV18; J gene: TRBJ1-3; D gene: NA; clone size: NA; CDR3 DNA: TGTGCCAGCTCACCAGGTCAGGTGAACTCTGGAAACACCATATATTTT; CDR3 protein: CASSPGQVNSGNTIYF
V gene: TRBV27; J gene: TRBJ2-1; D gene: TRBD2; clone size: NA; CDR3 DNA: TGTGCCAGCAGTTTTCATAGCGGGAGAAATGAGCAGTTCTTC; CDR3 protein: CASSFHSGRNEQFF
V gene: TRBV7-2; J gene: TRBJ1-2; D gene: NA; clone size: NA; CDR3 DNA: TGTGCCAGCAGCTTAGACAGGGTTTATGGCTACACCTTC; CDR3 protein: CASSLDRVYGYTF
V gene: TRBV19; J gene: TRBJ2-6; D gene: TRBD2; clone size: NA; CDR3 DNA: TGTGCCAGTAGTCAAACCAGCGGGAGGCAGTCTGGGGCCAACGTCCTGACTTTC; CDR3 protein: CASSQTSGRQSGANVLTF
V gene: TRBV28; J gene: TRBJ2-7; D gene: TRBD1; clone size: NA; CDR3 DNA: TGTGCCAGCAGTTCCCCGGGACAGGGCGTAGGGTACGAGCAGTACTTC; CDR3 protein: CASSSPGQGVGYEQYF
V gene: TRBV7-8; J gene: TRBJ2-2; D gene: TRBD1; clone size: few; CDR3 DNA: TGTGCCAGCAGCTTAGTCGGCGGGACAGGGGTCGGGGAGCTGTTTTTT; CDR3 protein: CASSLVGGTGVGELFF
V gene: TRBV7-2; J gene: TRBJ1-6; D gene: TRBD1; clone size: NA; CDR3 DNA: TGTGCCAGCAGCGCTACAGGGGGCAATTCACCCCTCCACTTT; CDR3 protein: CASSATGGNSPLHF
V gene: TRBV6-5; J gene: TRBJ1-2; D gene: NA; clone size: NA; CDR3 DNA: TGTGCCAGTGACAAGGGGAACTATGGCTACACCTTC; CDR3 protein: CASDKGNYGYTF
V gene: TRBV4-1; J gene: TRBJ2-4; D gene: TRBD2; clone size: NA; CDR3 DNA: TGCGCCAGCAGCCCCCAAGAGCGGGGACTAGCCAAAAACATTCAGTACTTC; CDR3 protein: CASSPQERGLAKNIQYF
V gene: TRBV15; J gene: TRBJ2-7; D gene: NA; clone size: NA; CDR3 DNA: TGTGCCACCAGCAGCCAACAGGAATACGAGCAGTACTTC; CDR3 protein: CATSSQQEYEQYF
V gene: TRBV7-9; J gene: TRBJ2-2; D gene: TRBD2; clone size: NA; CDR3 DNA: TGTGCCAGCAGTTCCTTAGCGGGACTGAACACCGGGGAGCTGTTTTTT; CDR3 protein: CASSSLAGLNTGELFF
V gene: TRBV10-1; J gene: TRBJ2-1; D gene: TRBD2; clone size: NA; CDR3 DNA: TGCGCCAGCAGTGCTAGCGGTACCTACAATGAGCAGTTCTTC; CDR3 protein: CASSASGTYNEQFF
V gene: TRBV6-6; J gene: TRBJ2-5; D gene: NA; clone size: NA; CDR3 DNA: TGTGCCAGCAGTTATGTATCGGGAGTGGGAGAGACCCAGTACTTC; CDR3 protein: CASSYVSGVGETQYF
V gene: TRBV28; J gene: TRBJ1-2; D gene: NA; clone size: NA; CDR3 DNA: TGTGCCAGCACCCTTCGGGTGGGTGGCTACACCTTC; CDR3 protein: CASTLRVGGYTF
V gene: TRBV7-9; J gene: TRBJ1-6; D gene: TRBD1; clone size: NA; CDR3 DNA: TGTGCCAGCAGCTCTGGACAGGCTCGTCCTTCTGGTACTTCACCCCTCCACTTT; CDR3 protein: CASSSGQARPSGTSPLHF
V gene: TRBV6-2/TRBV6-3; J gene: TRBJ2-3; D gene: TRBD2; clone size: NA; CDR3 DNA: TGTGCCAGCAGTTACGAGACTAGCATGGCAGATACGCAGTATTTT; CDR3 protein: CASSYETSMADTQYF
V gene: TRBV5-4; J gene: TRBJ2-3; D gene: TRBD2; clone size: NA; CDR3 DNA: TGTGCCAGCAGCAGGCTACTAGCGGGAGGTGGTGATACGCAGTATTTT; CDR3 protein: CASSRLLAGGGDTQYF
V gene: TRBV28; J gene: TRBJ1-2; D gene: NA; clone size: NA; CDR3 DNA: TGTGCCAGCAGTTTAGGCCCGGAGTATGGCTACACCTTC; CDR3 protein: CASSLGPEYGYTF
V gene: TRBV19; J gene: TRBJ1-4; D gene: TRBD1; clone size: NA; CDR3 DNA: TGTGCCAGTAGTCGGGCAGGGGGCTTAGAAAAACTGTTTTTT; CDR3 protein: CASSRAGGLEKLFF
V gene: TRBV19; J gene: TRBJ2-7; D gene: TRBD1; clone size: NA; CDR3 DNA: TGTGCCAGTAGTCCACATCGGACAGGGGGCTCCTACGAGCAGTACTTC; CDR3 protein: CASSPHRTGGSYEQYF